The next 2 T cell receptor beta chains were all read from a single sample in a study of T cell responses to AZD1222 COVID-19 vaccine. Generated by immunoSEQ multiplex PCR, the TCRdb table keeps only in-frame clones and is missing some. The sample lists roughly 100,000 clones; 89% were seen once. The specimen comprised peripheral blood, sampled 28 days after the second AZD1222 dose. Receptors originate from an adult who received the AZD1222 COVID-19 vaccine.

V and J are TRBV27 and TRBJ2-5; no definite D call. The CDR3 spans 16 residues. The germline V gene has CDR1 MNHEY and CDR2 SMNVEV (reference sequence). V lost 6 bases and J 1 base, leaving 18 bases between the germline ends. CDR3 nucleotide sequence: TGTGCCAGCAGATCCTCCCGGACCGATCCCCAAGAGACCCAGTACTTC. Translation: CASRSSRTDPQETQYF.

The chain links TRBV6-5 to TRBJ2-5; D is unclear. The germline V gene encodes CDR1 MNHEY and CDR2 SVGAGI. Deletions cut 6 bases from V and 7 bases from J, with 6 bases between. The CDR3 totals 10 residues. The CDR3 DNA reads as TGTGCCAGCAGGAGTAGGACCCAGTACTTC. Translated, it gives CASRSRTQYF.